The 26 T cell receptor beta chains below come from one sample, sequenced in a study of vaccination effects on CD4 cells after COVID-19. Sequencing followed a ViraFEST assay step that expanded antigen-specific CD4+ T cells with viral peptide pools. Researchers isolated CD4+ T cells once approximately 10 days of culture had elapsed. The person had a PCR-confirmed SARS-CoV-2 infection during March to December 2020. Everyone in the study got two shots of either the BNT162b2 or mRNA-1273 vaccine. This table comes from immunoSEQ multiplex PCR, and its TCRdb copy is limited to in-frame clones, with some not included. Of under 20,000 clones detected, about 74% appear once; the ten largest clones hold 20% to 25%. These receptors are not linked to any known antigen. The starting material was CD4+ T cells from PBMCs cultured with SARS-CoV-2 spike peptides, obtained after COVID-19 vaccination. All receptors come from a human donor who had a prior SARS-CoV-2 infection.

The V gene is TRBV9, the J gene TRBJ2-2; D is uncertain. V was trimmed by 4 bases and J by 6 bases, leaving 7 bases between them. Germline V gene sequence: CDR1 SGDLS, CDR2 YYNGEE. The CDR3 length is 12 residues. The chain's CDR3 is CASSPRPGELFF. Here the CDR3 DNA reads TGTGCCAGCAGCCCCCGTCCCGGGGAGCTGTTTTTT. The complete variable domain, with remaining parts taken from reference TRBV9 and TRBJ2-2, reads DSGVTQTPKHLITATGQRVTLRCSPRSGDLSVYWYQQSLDQGLQFLIQYYNGEERAKGNILERFSAQQFPDLHSELNLSSLELGDSALYFCASSPRPGELFFGEGSRLTVL.

The chain has TRBV30 and TRBJ1-6; no clear D. The length of the CDR3 is 13 residues. The germline V and J ends were trimmed by 5 bases and 5 bases, with 10 bases remaining between them. The V gene's germline CDR1 is GTSNPN and CDR2 SVGIG (reference sequence). CDR3 DNA: TGTGCCTGGGTAACAGATAATAATTCACCCCTCCACTTT. As protein: CAWVTDNNSPLHF. The whole variable domain, remainder taken from reference TRBV30 and TRBJ1-6, is SQTIHQWPATLVQPVGSPLSLECTVEGTSNPNLYWYRQAAGRGLQLLFYSVGIGQISSEVPQNLSASRPQDRQFILSSKKLLLSDSGFYLCAWVTDNNSPLHFGNGTRLTVT.

This chain joins TRBV9 and TRBJ2-2, with 8 bases matching TRBD1. The length of the CDR3 is 13 residues. CDR1 SGDLS and CDR2 YYNGEE come from the germline V gene. V trimming: 3 bases; J trimming: 6 bases; junction bases outside the gene matches: 1. The CDR3: CASSDRGAGELFF. CDR3 DNA: TGTGCCAGCAGCGACAGGGGGGCCGGGGAGCTGTTTTTT.

The chain joins TRBV7-3 to TRBJ2-2, with D uncertain. This CDR3 is 14 amino acids long. Germline V gives CDR1 SGHTA, CDR2 FQGTGA. The V and J ends lost 7 bases and 0 bases respectively, with 9 bases between them. The CDR3 sequence: CASTKTANTGELFF. DNA for the CDR3: TGTGCCAGCACCAAGACGGCGAACACCGGGGAGCTGTTTTTT. The variable domain in full, completed from reference TRBV7-3 and TRBJ2-2, reads GAGVSQTPSNKVTEKGKYVELRCDPISGHTALYWYRQSLGQGPEFLIYFQGTGAADDSGLPNDRFFAVRPEGSVSTLKIQRTERGDSAVYLCASTKTANTGELFFGEGSRLTVL.

The chain has TRBV2 and TRBJ1-2, with a tentative D call TRBD1 (6 bases). V was shortened by 4 bases and J by 2 bases, with 11 bases between the two germline ends. The CDR3 has 14 residues. Germline V CDR1 and CDR2: SNHLY, FYNNEI. CDR3 sequence reads: CASSAGGTNYGYTF. CDR3 sequence (DNA): TGTGCCAGCAGTGCCGGGGGCACCAACTATGGCTACACCTTC.

The V gene is TRBV11-3, the J gene TRBJ2-2; D possibly corresponds to TRBD2 (6 bases). V dropped 5 bases and J dropped 0 bases, with 10 bases sitting between them. CDR3 length: 15 residues. From germline, CDR1 is SGHNT and CDR2 YENEEA. The CDR3 region has the DNA TGTGCCAGCAGCACTCTAGCGTCGAACACCGGGGAGCTGTTTTTT. The encoded protein is CASSTLASNTGELFF.

This chain uses TRBV2 with TRBJ1-3, with D unclear. V was shortened by 5 bases and J by 2 bases, with 13 bases between the two germline ends. The CDR3 has 15 amino acids. Germline CDR1 is SNHLY and CDR2 is FYNNEI. DNA for the CDR3: TGTGCCAGCAGTCTAGGTGGGCAGGCTGGAAACACCATATATTTT. Translation gives CASSLGGQAGNTIYF.

This clone is medium-sized (0.01 to 0.1%) within its sample. The chain combines TRBV19 with TRBJ2-3; 8 bases are shared with TRBD2. Germline V lookup: CDR1 LNHDA, CDR2 SQIVND (reference sequence). J lost 4 bases, V lost 1 base, and 1 base had no gene match. This CDR3 is 14 amino acids long. CDR3 bases: TGTGCCAGTAGTATAGGGACTAGCCCAGATACGCAGTATTTT. Its protein is CASSIGTSPDTQYF.

This sequence joins TRBV18 and TRBJ1-5, with 9 bases lining up with TRBD1. From germline, CDR1 is KGHSH and CDR2 LQKENI. This CDR3 spans 14 amino acids. Trimming removed 3 bases from V and 9 bases from J; junction bases left unmatched: 6. The CDR3 sequence: CASSPGTGRPPQHF. CDR3 sequence (DNA): TGTGCCAGCTCACCCGGGACAGGGAGACCGCCCCAGCATTTT.

The CDR3 nucleotides read TGTGCCAGCAGCCTCAGGGGGGGCTCCTACAATGAGCAGTTCTTC. This encodes CASSLRGGSYNEQFF. The J gene is TRBJ2-1, the V gene TRBV3-1 (or the pseudogene TRBV3-2); the D gene could be TRBD1 or TRBD2 (7 bases each). This CDR3 is 15 amino acids long. Trimming cost V 4 bases and J 0 bases, with 10 bases left between them. Germline CDR1 and CDR2: LGHDT and YNNKEL (reference sequence).

This chain uses TRBV7-3 with TRBJ2-5; possibly TRBD1 for D (6 bases). The CDR3 extends over 13 amino acids. The germline V gene has CDR1 SGHTA and CDR2 FQGTGA. Trimming removed 2 bases from V and 2 bases from J, with 6 bases in between. The DNA for the CDR3 is TGTGCCAGCAGCTTAGGACAGCAAGAGACCCAGTACTTC. Translation: CASSLGQQETQYF.

This clone was seen more than once but under ten times. The chain combines TRBV18 with TRBJ2-5, with TRBD1 matching over 7 bases. J was trimmed by 0 bases and V by 1 base; bases with no gene match: 2. The CDR3 is 15 amino acids. Germline V gene lookup returns CDR1 KGHSH and CDR2 LQKENI. The CDR3 DNA sequence: TGTGCCAGCTCACCACAGACAGGGCACCAAGAGACCCAGTACTTC. This codes for CASSPQTGHQETQYF.

The genes are TRBV9 and TRBJ2-3; D unclear. The CDR3 totals 13 residues. V lost 5 bases, J lost 2 bases, and 9 bases lay in between. Germline V gives CDR1 SGDLS, CDR2 YYNGEE. CDR3: CASSMGVTDTQYF. The CDR3 DNA reads TGTGCCAGCAGTATGGGCGTCACAGATACGCAGTATTTT.

This clone showed up just a few times. V usage is TRBV6-5 and J usage is TRBJ2-1; possibly TRBD1 or TRBD2 for D (5 bases each). Germline V lookup: CDR1 MNHEY, CDR2 SVGAGI. The CDR3 runs to 15 residues. Trimming shortened V by 0 bases and J by 4 bases, and 10 bases separated the two germline ends. CDR3 sequence (DNA): TGTGCCAGCAGTTACTCGGCCGGGACGTACAATGAGCAGTTCTTC. Amino acid sequence: CASSYSAGTYNEQFF.

The rearrangement uses TRBV6-5 and TRBJ1-1, with D hard to call. There are 15 residues in the CDR3. The V gene's germline CDR1 is MNHEY and CDR2 SVGAGI. Trimming stripped 6 bases from V and 1 base from J, with 15 bases between. The CDR3 bases are TGTGCCAGCAGATCCCGAAGAGACTGGAACACTGAAGCTTTCTTT. Its translation is CASRSRRDWNTEAFF.

This clone has just one count. The rearrangement links TRBV10-3 to TRBJ1-2; no clear D. The V and J ends lost 2 bases and 8 bases respectively, with 9 bases between them. Germline loops: CDR1 ENHRY, CDR2 SYGVKD. CDR3 length: 12 amino acids. DNA for the CDR3: TGTGCCATCAGTGAGACCGGGAGCGGCTACACCTTC. It codes for CAISETGSGYTF.

This clone appeared a single time. This sequence joins TRBV5-1 and TRBJ2-5; TRBD1 might be the D (6 bases). V was clipped by 4 bases and J by 2 bases, with 12 bases between them. The CDR3 extends over 14 amino acids. Germline CDR1 and CDR2: SGHRS and YFSETQ. In DNA form, the CDR3 reads TGCGCCAGCAGCCCATACAGGGTTCAAGAGACCCAGTACTTC. Protein sequence: CASSPYRVQETQYF.

The sample holds a few counts of this clone. The chain is built from TRBV4-1 and TRBJ2-7; TRBD1 is a possible D gene (6 bases). The CDR3 covers 14 residues. CDR1 MGHRA and CDR2 YSYEKL come from the germline V gene. With 6 bases removed from V and 7 bases from J, the gap between germline ends came to 19 bases. As DNA, the CDR3 is TGCGCCAGCAGTCGGGGATACAGGGTTTTGGAGCAGTACTTC. Translation gives CASSRGYRVLEQYF.

The gene calls are TRBV5-4 and TRBJ2-5; no definite D call. With 1 base removed from V and 0 bases from J, the gap between germline ends came to 7 bases. This CDR3 has 14 residues. Germline lookup yields CDR1 SGHNT and CDR2 YYREEE (reference sequence). The CDR3 bases are TGTGCCAGCAGCTTGCCCAGTAACCAAGAGACCCAGTACTTC. This encodes CASSLPSNQETQYF. Together with reference TRBV5-4 and TRBJ2-5, the CDR3 gives the full variable domain: ETGVTQSPTHLIKTRGQQVTLRCSSQSGHNTVSWYQQALGQGPQFIFQYYREEENGRGNFPPRFSGLQFPNYSSELNVNALELDDSALYLCASSLPSNQETQYFGPGTRLLVL.

The chain couples TRBV7-2 to TRBJ1-5; no reliable D call. The CDR3 contains 15 residues. V was clipped by 4 bases and J by 5 bases, with 15 bases between them. Per germline, CDR1 SGHTA and CDR2 FQGNSA. CDR3 sequence (DNA): TGTGCCAGCAGCTCAATGGCAGGCAGTTATCAGCCCCAGCATTTT. Residues: CASSSMAGSYQPQHF.

In its sample, this clone was seen a few times. The V gene is TRBV7-9, the J gene TRBJ2-1; 10 nucleotides match TRBD1. The CDR3 is 12 residues long. V shed 7 bases and J 8 bases; nucleotides not matched to a gene: 2. Germline V gene data show CDR1 as SEHNR and CDR2 as FQNEAQ (reference sequence). The CDR3 DNA is TGTGCCAGCACCGGACAGGGGGATGAGCAGTTCTTC. Its protein product is CASTGQGDEQFF.

This chain uses TRBV7-2 with TRBJ2-5; unclear D gene. V shed 6 bases and J shed 0 bases, with 5 bases lying between them. The CDR3 sequence is 12 residues long. CDR1 SGHTA and CDR2 FQGNSA come from the germline V gene. CDR3 loop: CASRVNQETQYF. CDR3 bases: TGTGCCAGCAGGGTGAACCAAGAGACCCAGTACTTC.

V gene TRBV7-8 combines with J gene TRBJ1-4, with 11 bases that match TRBD1. Per the germline V gene, CDR1 is SGHVS and CDR2 is FQNEAQ. Trimming cost V 5 bases and J 8 bases; bases outside gene matches: 13. This CDR3 is built from 17 residues. The CDR3: CASSPEDWTGGREKLFF. The CDR3 DNA is TGTGCCAGCAGCCCCGAAGACTGGACAGGGGGCCGGGAAAAACTGTTTTTT.

The chain links TRBV2 to TRBJ1-4, with no clear D. Germline CDR1 SNHLY, CDR2 FYNNEI. The V gene lost 1 base and the J gene lost 10 bases, with 13 bases spanning the gap. The CDR3 contains 14 residues. Here the CDR3 DNA reads TGTGCCAGCAGTGAAGGGGGATCAGGAAGAAAACTGTTTTTT. Residues: CASSEGGSGRKLFF.

The V and J genes are TRBV2 and TRBJ1-5; no clear D gene. CDR1 SNHLY and CDR2 FYNNEI come from the germline V gene. V dropped 6 bases and J dropped 5 bases, with 20 bases sitting between them. This CDR3 has 16 residues. CDR3 amino acids: CASSLTRRVVYQPQHF. The CDR3 nucleotides are TGTGCCAGCAGCTTGACAAGGAGGGTCGTTTATCAGCCCCAGCATTTT.

This chain connects TRBV2 to TRBJ2-2; 9 bases are a match to TRBD2. The junction had 13 bases not matched to a gene; V was cut back by 4 bases and J by 7 bases. CDR3 length: 17 residues. Germline assignment: CDR1 SNHLY and CDR2 FYNNEI. The CDR3 spells CASSAQSPSGTVGELFF. For the CDR3, the DNA is TGTGCCAGCAGTGCCCAGTCCCCTAGCGGGACGGTCGGGGAGCTGTTTTTT.